This entry is about one T cell receptor beta chain. The antigen is not known. Checkpoint therapy with ipilimumab 1 mg/kg began 14 to 28 days after transplant. The data were taken from a study of ipilimumab plus nivolumab after autologous stem cell transplantation. Across the whole study: Median doses per patient: four or five ipilimumab, under ten nivolumab. Findings and limits, study-wide: Per the authors, repertoire, Treg and microbiota data justify further study.

The CDR3 covers 16 residues. Deletions cut 3 bases from V and 10 bases from J, with 24 bases between. In germline, CDR1 is KGHSH, CDR2 LQKENI. TCRdb keeps only in-frame clones here, not all; method: immunoSEQ multiplex PCR. The sample contains approximately 15,000 clones, roughly 74% of which appear only once. This specimen consisted of PBMCs, obtained in a trial of ipilimumab plus nivolumab as post-transplant consolidation. The receptor comes from a male donor with primary mediastinal lymphoma. The chain links TRBV18 to TRBJ1-1; D possibly corresponds to TRBD1 (5 bases). The CDR3 DNA reads TGTGCCAGCTCACCCCAAACGATCGGAGGGGTCGGGGGAGCTTTCTTT. This gives the protein CASSPQTIGGVGGAFF. The full variable domain, completed using reference TRBV18 and TRBJ1-1, is NAGVMQNPRHLVRRRGQEARLRCSPMKGHSHVYWYRQLPEEGLKFMVYLQKENIIDESGMPKERFSAEFPKEGPSILRIQQVVRGDSAAYFCASSPQTIGGVGGAFFGQGTRLTVV.